The rows below give T cell receptor beta chains drawn from one sample of a study of shared clonotypes between healthy human individuals. Data came from immunoSEQ multiplex PCR; TCRdb stores just in-frame clones and leaves some out. Among some 510,000 clones listed, approximately 79% were seen once. Source material: PBMCs. The origin of the receptors is a woman aged 40 to 50 in good health. Some clones in this sample may be carry-over from other donors' samples. The CDR3 runs from the conserved cysteine through the conserved F or W. The D gene is left open where the match is weak. The size of a clone is reported for some rows only, either as once, few or many, or as a class for expanded clones.

size	V	J	D	DNA	CDR3
NA	TRBV25-1	TRBJ2-1	TRBD2	TGTGCCAGCAGTGAGGGCTTTAGCGGGGGCTACAATGAGCAGTTCTTC	CASSEGFSGGYNEQFF
NA	TRBV27	TRBJ1-6	NA	TGTGCCAGCAGTTTAGTGGGGGTGAGGGATAATTCACCCCTCCACTTT	CASSLVGVRDNSPLHF
NA	TRBV30	TRBJ2-1	TRBD2	TGTGCCTGGAGTGGACTAGCGGGAGCCGTTGATGAGCAGTTCTTC	CAWSGLAGAVDEQFF
NA	TRBV15	TRBJ1-5	TRBD1	TGTGCCACCAGCAGAGACCCGGACAGGGATCGCAATCAGCCCCAGCATTTT	CATSRDPDRDRNQPQHF
NA	TRBV10-3	TRBJ2-2	NA	TGTGCCATCAACGAGGGTTACACCGGGGAGCTGTTTTTT	CAINEGYTGELFF
NA	TRBV7-3	TRBJ2-1	NA	TGTGCCAGCAGCCCTAAGGAGACTAGGGCCCTAAGTAGGCAGTTCTTC	CASSPKETRALSRQFF
NA	TRBV15	TRBJ1-1	NA	TGTGCCACCAGCAGAGATCCCGGCACTGAAGCTTTCTTT	CATSRDPGTEAFF
NA	TRBV6-4	TRBJ2-1	NA	TGTGCCAGCAGTGGAGGGGCAAATTACAATGAGCAGTTCTTC	CASSGGANYNEQFF
NA	TRBV28	TRBJ1-6	NA	TGTGCCACAACCCAAACAGGCTATAATTCACCCCTCCACTTT	CATTQTGYNSPLHF
NA	TRBV7-9	TRBJ1-3	NA	TGTGCCAGCAGCTTAGCGCGTAGCTCTGGAAACACCATATATTTT	CASSLARSSGNTIYF
NA	TRBV15	TRBJ2-7	NA	TGTGCCACCAGCAGAGATCTTCGGAACTCCTACGAGCAGTACTTC	CATSRDLRNSYEQYF
once	TRBV10-3	TRBJ2-7	TRBD1	TGTGCCATCAGTGAGCCAGGGACAGGGCCTCTGGGGGAGCAGTACTTC	CAISEPGTGPLGEQYF
NA	TRBV21-1	TRBJ1-2	NA	TGTGCCAGCAGCAAACCGGGGGGGCGGAACTATGGCTACACCTTC	CASSKPGGRNYGYTF
few	TRBV2	TRBJ2-5	TRBD1	TGTGCCAGCGGCCGGGACAGGGGGCGAGAGACCCAGTACTTC	CASGRDRGRETQYF
NA	TRBV27	TRBJ2-5	TRBD1	TGTGCCAGCAGTACTGGGACAGCAGAGACCCAGTACTTC	CASSTGTAETQYF
NA	TRBV4-2	TRBJ2-3	NA	TGTGCCAGCAGTGATAAAGGGACCCCCGATACGCAGTATTTT	CASSDKGTPDTQYF
NA	TRBV10-3	TRBJ1-1	NA	TGTGCCATCAGTGTAGGGGCTGACACTGAAGCTTTCTTT	CAISVGADTEAFF